These 15 T cell receptor beta chains originate from one sample sequenced in a study of CD8+ T cells in alopecia areata. cDNA prepared by RNA extraction and subsequent reverse transcription served as the template for sequencing. The repertoire was sequenced with immunoSEQ multiplex PCR; TCRdb's copy has only in-frame clones and lacks some. The sample lists around 190,000 clones, around three fifths occurring once. Treatment meaning: oral pan-JAK inhibitor, 5-10 mg twice daily. Source: CD4+ T cells sorted from blood, taken at week 4, from a patient treated with tofacitinib. Source of these receptors: a human donor with alopecia areata.

This clone was seen a handful of times. The V and J genes are TRBV19 and TRBJ2-7; TRBD2 is a possible D gene (5 bases). From germline, CDR1 is LNHDA and CDR2 SQIVND (reference sequence). The CDR3 loop spans 13 amino acids. V was pared by 8 bases and J by 4 bases, with 15 bases between. DNA of the CDR3: TGTGCCAGTTCTGCCAACCCGGGGTACGAGCAGTACTTC. Amino acid sequence: CASSANPGYEQYF.

The chain recombines TRBV9 with TRBJ2-1; D is perhaps TRBD1 or TRBD2 (5 bases each). Germline values: CDR1 SGDLS, CDR2 YYNGEE. The CDR3 loop spans 15 amino acids. The V end was cut by 0 bases, the J end by 8 bases, with 15 bases between. The CDR3, as DNA: TGTGCCAGCAGCGTAGCTGAGGGGTTTGGGGATGAGCAGTTCTTC. Residues: CASSVAEGFGDEQFF.

This clone was counted a single time. This chain uses TRBV29-1 with TRBJ2-1; a weak D match, TRBD1 (5 bases). The CDR3 has 11 residues. The germline CDR1 and CDR2 sequences are SQVTM and ANQGSEA. V gave up 1 base and J gave up 9 bases, with 7 bases separating them. The CDR3 is CSVEAGREQFF. For the CDR3, the DNA is TGCAGCGTTGAAGCAGGGCGTGAGCAGTTCTTC.

This sequence joins TRBV6-5 and TRBJ1-2; 9 bases map to TRBD1. This CDR3 contains 13 residues. Trimming removed 5 bases from V and 8 bases from J; junction bases left unmatched: 6. CDR1 and CDR2 from the germline V gene are MNHEY and SVGAGI. The CDR3 region has the DNA TGTGCCAGCAGTGCACAGGGGGCTCAAGGCTACACCTTC. It specifies CASSAQGAQGYTF.

The rearrangement uses TRBV7-9 and TRBJ1-1, with no clear D. The CDR3 consists of 14 residues. Per germline, CDR1 SEHNR and CDR2 FQNEAQ (reference sequence). The V gene lost 6 bases and the J gene lost 1 base, with 12 bases spanning the gap. For the CDR3, the DNA is TGTGCCAGCAGGACCGACCCGGGGAACACTGAAGCTTTCTTT. It encodes CASRTDPGNTEAFF.

CDR3 DNA: TGTGCCATCAGTGATGGACCCAAGGAGACCCAGTACTTC. Amino acids: CAISDGPKETQYF. The V call is TRBV10-3, the J call TRBJ2-5; D is undetermined. Per the germline V gene, CDR1 is ENHRY and CDR2 is SYGVKD. The CDR3 loop spans 13 amino acids. V lost 3 bases, J lost 5 bases, and 10 bases lay in between.

There are a few counts of this clone. This CDR3 reads CASSTRGGYTF. Written as DNA, the CDR3 is TGTGCCAGCAGTACTCGGGGTGGCTACACCTTC. The chain employs TRBV6-5 and TRBJ1-2, with D unclear. The CDR3 is 11 amino acids. The germline V gene encodes CDR1 MNHEY and CDR2 SVGAGI. V was cut by 5 bases and J by 7 bases, with 8 bases left in between.

The chain uses TRBV27 and TRBJ1-4; D is unresolved. V dropped 2 bases and J dropped 7 bases, with 11 bases sitting between them. The CDR3 consists of 14 residues. CDR1 MNHEY and CDR2 SMNVEV come from the germline V gene (reference sequence). CDR3: CASSLVGIGEKLFF. CDR3 bases: TGTGCCAGCAGTTTAGTGGGGATAGGTGAAAAACTGTTTTTT.

The V call is TRBV13, the J call TRBJ2-1; D ambiguous. The CDR3 covers 11 residues. V shed 6 bases and J shed 7 bases, with 7 bases lying between them. The germline V gene has CDR1 PRHDT and CDR2 FYEKMQ (reference sequence). CDR3 amino acids: CASSLMNEQFF. CDR3 DNA sequence: TGTGCCAGCAGTCTGATGAATGAGCAGTTCTTC.

This clone was found a few times. The CDR3 region is CASSIDGNTEAFF. The CDR3, as DNA: TGTGCCAGTAGTATAGACGGAAACACTGAAGCTTTCTTT. The rearrangement joins TRBV19 to TRBJ1-1; D is undetermined. The CDR3 is 13 residues long. The germline V and J ends were trimmed by 0 bases and 2 bases, with 4 bases remaining between them. The germline gives CDR1 LNHDA, CDR2 SQIVND (reference sequence).

Of note for this clone: One end of the junction is discordant with germline, which a read error may explain. The V and J genes are TRBV7-2 and TRBJ2-5, with D possibly matching TRBD2 (6 bases). CDR3 length: 13 amino acids. Germline assignment: CDR1 SGHTA and CDR2 FQGNSA. CDR3 DNA: TGTGCCAGCAGCGCTCCTACGGGGGTACTATCGAACTTC. Its protein is CASSAPTGVLSNF. Full variable domain (remainder filled in from reference TRBV7-2 and TRBJ2-5): GAGVSQSPSNKVTEKGKDVELRCDPISGHTALYWYRQSLGQGLEFLIYFQGNSAPDKSGLPSDRFSAERTGGSVSTLTIQRTQQEDSAVYLCASSAPTGVLSNFGPGTRLLVL.

The CDR3 coding sequence is TGTGCCAGCAGCCCCACCCCAGGTTCTGAAGCTTTCTTT. It specifies CASSPTPGSEAFF. The chain uses TRBV7-9 and TRBJ1-1; no definite D call. The CDR3 extends over 13 amino acids. V was trimmed by 5 bases and J by 6 bases, leaving 13 bases between them. The germline CDR1 and CDR2 sequences are SEHNR and FQNEAQ (reference sequence).

This chain connects TRBV2 to TRBJ2-5, with 7 bases fitting TRBD1. CDR1 is SNHLY, CDR2 FYNNEI, per germline. The CDR3 runs to 13 residues. The ends lost 5 bases at V and 1 base at J; junction bases unmatched: 1. CDR3 sequence: CASSRDSQETQYF. CDR3 nucleotides: TGTGCCAGCAGTAGGGACAGCCAAGAGACCCAGTACTTC. Supplemented by reference TRBV2 and TRBJ2-5, the full variable domain reads EPEVTQTPSHQVTQMGQEVILRCVPISNHLYFYWYRQILGQKVEFLVSFYNNEISEKSEIFDDQFSVERPDGSNFTLKIRSTKLEDSAMYFCASSRDSQETQYFGPGTRLLVL.

V gene TRBV11-2 combines with J gene TRBJ1-6; 8 positions agree with TRBD1. Per germline, CDR1 SGHAT and CDR2 FQNNGV. J was trimmed by 10 bases and V by 8 bases; bases with no gene match: 7. CDR3 length: 13 amino acids. This chain's CDR3 is CASGGQGGSPLHF. The CDR3 coding sequence is TGTGCCAGCGGAGGACAGGGCGGGTCACCCCTCCACTTT.

The CDR3 here is CASSQTGGENEQFF. The CDR3 DNA reads as TGCGCCAGCAGCCAAACTGGGGGGGAAAATGAGCAGTTCTTC. This rearrangement joins TRBV4-1 to TRBJ2-1, with 7 positions matching TRBD2. J gave up 7 bases and V 2 bases, and 5 bases lay outside the gene matches. This CDR3 is 14 amino acids long. Germline lookup yields CDR1 MGHRA and CDR2 YSYEKL.